This entry features one T cell receptor (beta chain) sequence. Trimming removed 0 bases from V and 5 bases from J; junction bases left unmatched: 4. This CDR3 contains 15 residues. Germline V gives CDR1 LGHDT, CDR2 YNNKEL (reference sequence). How the authors handled the data: Estimation of nucleated cell counts was performed using reference gene primer amplification. Clones were sequenced by immunoSEQ multiplex PCR, and TCRdb holds only the in-frame ones, with some missing. That table is the source of V, J and clone size, and D and trimming were worked out from the DNA. There are about 6,800 clones in the sample; about 88% occur only once, and roughly a sixth lies in the top ten. The data belong to a study of blood T cell repertoires in COVID-19. Whole-study context: PBMCs, B-cell-depleted T cells, or T cells were the source of the cDNA or gDNA that made up the material.

The sequenced sample was peripheral blood. The receptor's source is a human donor in a cohort sampled during active COVID-19. V gene TRBV3-1 (or the pseudogene TRBV3-2) combines with J gene TRBJ2-1; 7 nucleotides match TRBD2. CDR3 region: CASSQDRGSHNEQFF. For the CDR3, the DNA is TGTGCCAGCAGCCAAGACCGCGGGAGTCACAATGAGCAGTTCTTC.